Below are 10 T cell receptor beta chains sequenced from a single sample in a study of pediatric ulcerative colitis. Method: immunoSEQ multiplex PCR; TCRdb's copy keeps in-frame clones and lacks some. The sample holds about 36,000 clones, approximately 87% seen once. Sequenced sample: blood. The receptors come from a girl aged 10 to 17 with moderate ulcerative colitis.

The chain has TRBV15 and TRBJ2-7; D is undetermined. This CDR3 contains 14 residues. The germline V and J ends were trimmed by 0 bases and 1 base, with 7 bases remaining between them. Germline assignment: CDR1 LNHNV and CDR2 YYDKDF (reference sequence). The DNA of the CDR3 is TGTGCCACCAGCAGAGAATTCGTATCCTACGAGCAGTACTTC. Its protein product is CATSREFVSYEQYF.

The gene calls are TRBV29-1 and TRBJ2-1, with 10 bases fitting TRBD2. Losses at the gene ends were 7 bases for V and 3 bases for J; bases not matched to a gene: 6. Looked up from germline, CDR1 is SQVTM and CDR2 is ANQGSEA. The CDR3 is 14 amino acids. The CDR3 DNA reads TGCAGCGGGCTAGCGGGAGTTAACTACAATGAGCAGTTCTTC. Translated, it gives CSGLAGVNYNEQFF.

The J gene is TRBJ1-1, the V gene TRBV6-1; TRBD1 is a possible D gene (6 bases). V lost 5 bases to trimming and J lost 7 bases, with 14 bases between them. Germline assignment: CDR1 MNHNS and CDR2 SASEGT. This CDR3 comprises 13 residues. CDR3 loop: CASSPRGGSEAFF. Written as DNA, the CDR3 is TGTGCCAGCAGTCCAAGGGGGGGGAGTGAAGCTTTCTTT.

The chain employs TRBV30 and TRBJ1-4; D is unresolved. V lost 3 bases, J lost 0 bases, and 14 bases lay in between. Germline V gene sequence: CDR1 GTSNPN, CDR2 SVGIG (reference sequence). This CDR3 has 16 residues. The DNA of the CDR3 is TGTGCCTGGAGCGTCGGTGGCGGGGCAACTAATGAAAAACTGTTTTTT. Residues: CAWSVGGGATNEKLFF.

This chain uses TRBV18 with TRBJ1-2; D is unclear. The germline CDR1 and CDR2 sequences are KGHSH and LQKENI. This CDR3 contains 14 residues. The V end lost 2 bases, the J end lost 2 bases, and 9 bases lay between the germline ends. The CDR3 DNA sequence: TGTGCCAGCTCACCAGACGTCGCCAACTATGGCTACACCTTC. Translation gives CASSPDVANYGYTF.

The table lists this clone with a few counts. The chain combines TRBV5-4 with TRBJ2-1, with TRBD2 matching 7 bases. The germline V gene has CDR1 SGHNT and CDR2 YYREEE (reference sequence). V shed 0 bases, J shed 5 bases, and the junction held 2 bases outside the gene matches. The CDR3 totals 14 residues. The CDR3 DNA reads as TGTGCCAGCAGCTTGGCCCTAGCGGACAATGAGCAGTTCTTC. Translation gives CASSLALADNEQFF. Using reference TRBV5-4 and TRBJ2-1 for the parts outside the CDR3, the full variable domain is ETGVTQSPTHLIKTRGQQVTLRCSSQSGHNTVSWYQQALGQGPQFIFQYYREEENGRGNFPPRFSGLQFPNYSSELNVNALELDDSALYLCASSLALADNEQFFGPGTRLTVL.

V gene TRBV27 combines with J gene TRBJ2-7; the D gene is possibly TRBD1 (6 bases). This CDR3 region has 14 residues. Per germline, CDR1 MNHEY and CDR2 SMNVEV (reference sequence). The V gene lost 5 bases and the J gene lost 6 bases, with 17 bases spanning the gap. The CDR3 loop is CASSPRGLLGEQYF. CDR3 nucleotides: TGTGCCAGCAGTCCCAGGGGCCTGTTGGGCGAGCAGTACTTC.

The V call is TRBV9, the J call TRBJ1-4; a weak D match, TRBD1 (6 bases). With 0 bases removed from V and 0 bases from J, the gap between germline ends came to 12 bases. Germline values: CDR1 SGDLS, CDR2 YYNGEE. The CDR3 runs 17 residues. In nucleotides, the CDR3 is TGTGCCAGCAGCGTAGGGGCACAGGGCGCAACTAATGAAAAACTGTTTTTT. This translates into CASSVGAQGATNEKLFF.

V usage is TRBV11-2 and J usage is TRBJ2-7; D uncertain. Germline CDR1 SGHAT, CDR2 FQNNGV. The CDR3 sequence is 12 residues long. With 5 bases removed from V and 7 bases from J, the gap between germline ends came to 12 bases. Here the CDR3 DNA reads TGTGCCAGCAGCCCGCGCTCACTAGAGCAGTACTTC. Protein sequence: CASSPRSLEQYF.

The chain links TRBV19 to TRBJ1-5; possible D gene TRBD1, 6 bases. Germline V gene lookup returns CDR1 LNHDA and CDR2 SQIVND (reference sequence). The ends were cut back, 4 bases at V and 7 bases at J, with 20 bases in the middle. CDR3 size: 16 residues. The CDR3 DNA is TGTGCCAGTAGTACCCCTCGGGCAGGGGTAAAGCAGCCCCAGCATTTT. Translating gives CASSTPRAGVKQPQHF.